These 5 T cell receptor beta chains originate from one sample sequenced in a study of blood T cell repertoires in COVID-19. Assay used: immunoSEQ multiplex PCR; TCRdb lists only in-frame clones, some missing. The repertoire includes about 260,000 clones, around nine tenths of them detected once, and around 9.5% sits in the top ten. The sample consisted of peripheral blood. The receptors originated from a middle-aged man who had recovered from COVID-19.

The rearrangement uses TRBV2 and TRBJ2-2; 8 nucleotides align to TRBD2. The CDR3 loop spans 16 amino acids. The V gene end was trimmed by 5 bases and the J gene end by 3 bases; junction bases not matched to a gene: 8. Germline V gives CDR1 SNHLY, CDR2 FYNNEI. The CDR3 reads CASSIRGGVYTGELFF. CDR3 bases: TGTGCCAGCAGTATCCGGGGGGGTGTTTACACCGGGGAGCTGTTTTTT.

J is TRBJ1-2 and V is TRBV7-2; 12 nucleotides align to TRBD1. This CDR3 comprises 14 residues. Germline V gives CDR1 SGHTA, CDR2 FQGNSA. Trimming took 3 bases from V and 5 from J; bases not matched to a gene: 1. The DNA for the CDR3 is TGTGCCAGCAGCTTGGGACAGGGGGCTTATGGCTACACCTTC. Its protein is CASSLGQGAYGYTF.

V and J are TRBV7-8 and TRBJ2-3, with 9 bases aligning to TRBD2. Unmatched junction bases numbered 10, after V lost 1 base and J lost 2 bases. The length of the CDR3 is 18 residues. Germline V gene sequence: CDR1 SGHVS, CDR2 FQNEAQ. The CDR3 coding sequence is TGTGCCAGCAGCTTAGTGGGCGGGGGGGCCGCTTCCACAGATACGCAGTATTTT. Protein product: CASSLVGGGAASTDTQYF.

The CDR3 DNA follows: TGTGCCAGCAGTGCGCTTGAAGACAGGGGTGTAGGAGATACGCAGTATTTT. It yields the protein CASSALEDRGVGDTQYF. The chain is built from TRBV6-1 and TRBJ2-3, with 8 nucleotides matching TRBD1. CDR3 size: 17 residues. Per germline, CDR1 MNHNS and CDR2 SASEGT. Losses at the gene ends were 4 bases for V and 5 bases for J; bases not matched to a gene: 14.

The chain employs TRBV24-1 and TRBJ1-2, with 7 bases lining up with TRBD1. Germline CDR1 and CDR2: KGHDR and SFDVKD. The CDR3 is 18 residues long. V was clipped by 0 bases and J by 2 bases; unmatched bases: 11. Here the CDR3 DNA reads TGTGCCACCAGTGATTTGCAGCCCGGGGACAGCAGCAACTATGGCTACACCTTC. It codes for CATSDLQPGDSSNYGYTF.